This TCR beta chain emerged from a study of blood T cells in healthy people across ages. General study results and limits: The study found TCR beta diversity correlated strongly with naive T cell percentage.

The germline CDR1 and CDR2 sequences are SGHKS and YYEKEE (reference sequence). CDR3 length equals 16 residues. The J segment lost 0 bases and the V segment lost 4 bases, leaving 4 bases of the junction unmatched. Using a J-beta primer mix together with a sample-barcoded 5' primer, a second PCR was run for about 7 to 12 cycles. Every cDNA molecule carried a tag from a template-switch adaptor bearing 12 random nucleotides. Sequencing recovered at least 2.5 million CDR3-containing paired-end reads from each sample. TCRdb processed the 5' RACE reads anew with MiXCR; each CDR3 protein has one entry. The sample has 1.5 million to 2 million distinct CDR3 sequences; about 32% are singletons. This clonotype has a handful of counts. Its antigen remains unknown.

The V call is TRBV5-5, the J call TRBJ2-1, with TRBD2 identical over 10 bases. Specimen: blood. The TCR was taken from a woman aged 30 to 39 in good health. The chain's CDR3 is CASSGLADISYNEQFF. DNA of the CDR3: TGTGCCAGCAGCGGACTAGCGGATATCTCCTACAATGAGCAGTTCTTC.